A selection of T cell receptor beta chains follows, all from one sample in a study of vaccination effects on CD4 cells after COVID-19. Clones were sequenced by immunoSEQ multiplex PCR, and TCRdb holds only the in-frame ones, with some missing. This table holds about 70,000 clones, over 60% found once. These receptors are not linked to any known antigen. This specimen was CD4+ T cells from PBMCs cultured with HIV peptides, taken before COVID-19 vaccination. All receptors come from a human donor who had a prior SARS-CoV-2 infection. Each CDR3 is given with its conserved first and last residue. A D gene is named only where the DNA matches it firmly. The size entry is marked missing in some rows and otherwise reads once, few, many or a size class.

v_call,clone_size,j_call,d_call,cdr3_nt,cdr3_aa
TRBV7-2,.,TRBJ2-2,.,TGTGCCAGCAGGTTAAATAAGGGCGGGACGAACACCGGGGAGCTGTTTTTT,CASRLNKGGTNTGELFF
TRBV6-2/TRBV6-3,.,TRBJ2-1,.,TGTGCCAGCAGTTATCAAGGGTACAATGAGCAGTTCTTC,CASSYQGYNEQFF
TRBV3-1/TRBV3-2,.,TRBJ1-1,.,TGTGCCAGCAGCCAAGTATCTGAGGGGACTGAAGCTTTCTTT,CASSQVSEGTEAFF
TRBV11-2,.,TRBJ2-2,TRBD2,TGTGCCAGCAGCTTATCGGCGGGAGCGAACACCGGGGAGCTGTTTTTT,CASSLSAGANTGELFF
TRBV19,few,TRBJ1-3,.,TGTGCCAGTAGTATGGGACACAGGAAAGCAAACACCATATATTTT,CASSMGHRKANTIYF
TRBV6-2/TRBV6-3,.,TRBJ2-7,.,TGTGCCAGCAGTTACAAGGACGAGCAGTACTTC,CASSYKDEQYF
TRBV5-4,.,TRBJ2-1,TRBD2,TGTGCCAGCAGCTTAGATGCGGGGGGGCTCGGGAATGAGCAGTTCTTC,CASSLDAGGLGNEQFF
TRBV15,.,TRBJ2-1,TRBD2,TGTGCCACCAGCGGAAAGACTAGCGGGATAGACAATGAGCAGTTCTTC,CATSGKTSGIDNEQFF
TRBV9,few,TRBJ2-3,.,TGTGCCAGCAGCGTAGCGGGCAGGGCCAGAGTGGATACGCAGTATTTT,CASSVAGRARVDTQYF
TRBV3-1/TRBV3-2,.,TRBJ2-5,TRBD1,TGTGCCAGCAGCCACTGGGACAGGGGACCAGAGACCCAGTACTTC,CASSHWDRGPETQYF
TRBV20-1,.,TRBJ2-2,TRBD2,TGCAGTGCTAGTCCTAGCGGTACCTTCACCGGGGAGCTGTTTTTT,CSASPSGTFTGELFF
TRBV18,few,TRBJ1-1,.,TGTGCCAGCTCATTACAGGGGAACACTGAAGCTTTCTTT,CASSLQGNTEAFF
TRBV7-2,.,TRBJ2-1,TRBD2,TGTGCCAGCAGCTTACGGGGGGGCGGGGATGAGCAGTTCTTC,CASSLRGGGDEQFF
TRBV29-1,.,TRBJ2-7,.,TGCAGCGTCCGGGGCGGATTTACCTACGAGCAGTACTTC,CSVRGGFTYEQYF
TRBV2,few,TRBJ2-7,TRBD2,TGTGCCAGTGGGACTAGCGGGAACTACGAGCAGTACTTC,CASGTSGNYEQYF
TRBV6-5,few,TRBJ1-1,TRBD1,TGTGCCGTCCGGGACAGGGACCTGAACACTGAAGCTTTCTTT,CAVRDRDLNTEAFF
TRBV5-5,.,TRBJ2-3,.,TGTGCCAGCAGCGGATGGCGGACAGGCACAGATACGCAGTATTTT,CASSGWRTGTDTQYF
TRBV11-2,once,TRBJ2-1,TRBD2,TGTGCCAGCAGCCCTTCGGGTCTAGCGGGAGGAGGCGCCTACAATGAGCAGTTCTTC,CASSPSGLAGGGAYNEQFF
TRBV29-1,.,TRBJ2-3,.,TGCAGCGTTGAAACTCGCTCTAGCACAGATACGCAGTATTTT,CSVETRSSTDTQYF
TRBV7-9,.,TRBJ1-4,.,TGTGCCAGCAGCTTACCTTCACTCGCGCGGCTGTTTTTT,CASSLPSLARLFF
TRBV15,few,TRBJ2-2,TRBD1,TGTGCCACCATGGGACAGATGAACACCGGGGAGCTGTTTTTT,CATMGQMNTGELFF
TRBV15,.,TRBJ1-1,.,TGTGCCACCAGCAGAGGGGGGTACCTGGGGGCTGAAGCTTTCTTT,CATSRGGYLGAEAFF
TRBV5-1,.,TRBJ1-2,TRBD1,TGCGCCAGCAGCTTGGCCAAAGGGGGCGCCAACTATGGCTACACCTTC,CASSLAKGGANYGYTF
TRBV9,.,TRBJ1-1,.,TGTGCCAGCAGCGTAGCGCAGAACACTGAAGCTTTCTTT,CASSVAQNTEAFF
TRBV12-3/TRBV12-4,.,TRBJ2-1,TRBD1,TGTGCCAGCAACCTACAGGGGGCCGGTGAGCAGTTCTTC,CASNLQGAGEQFF
TRBV14,.,TRBJ2-2,TRBD2,TGTGCCAGCAGCCAGGGACTAGCGGACCTATTAGACACCGGGGAGCTGTTTTTT,CASSQGLADLLDTGELFF
TRBV30,.,TRBJ1-1,.,TGTGCCTGGAGTCCTACCCGGACTTTTACGAACACTGAAGCTTTCTTT,CAWSPTRTFTNTEAFF
TRBV19,.,TRBJ2-3,.,TGTGCCAGTAGTGGGTCGGTAGCGGAGTCCACAGATACGCAGTATTTT,CASSGSVAESTDTQYF
TRBV7-2,.,TRBJ1-4,.,TGTGCCAGCAGCTTAGGGGGGAGGGATAATGAAAAACTGTTTTTT,CASSLGGRDNEKLFF
TRBV9,.,TRBJ1-2,.,TGTGCCAGCACACCAGAGGACGGTGGGGTCTATGGCTACACCTTC,CASTPEDGGVYGYTF
TRBV27,.,TRBJ2-1,.,TGTGCCAGCCGGCAGGGGACCTCCTACAATGAGCAGTTCTTC,CASRQGTSYNEQFF
TRBV5-8,.,TRBJ2-2,.,TGTGCCAGCAGCTTGGTGATACGCACCGGGGAGCTGTTTTTT,CASSLVIRTGELFF
TRBV25-1,.,TRBJ2-7,.,TGTGCCAGCAGTGAATTCCGGACCCCCTACGAGCAGTACTTC,CASSEFRTPYEQYF
TRBV18,few,TRBJ2-5,TRBD2,TGTGCCAGCTCAAGCGGACTAGCGGGAGATGGGGAGACCCAGTACTTC,CASSSGLAGDGETQYF
TRBV7-2,.,TRBJ2-1,TRBD1,TGTGCCAGCAGCCCGGACAGGGGTTTCCGCGAGCAGTTCTTC,CASSPDRGFREQFF
TRBV27,.,TRBJ2-3,TRBD2,TGTGCCAGCAGTTTCGGGAGGAGCGGGATAGATACGCAGTATTTT,CASSFGRSGIDTQYF
TRBV10-3,.,TRBJ1-1,.,TGTGCGACGGGGATTAACATGAACACTGAAGCTTTCTTT,CATGINMNTEAFF
TRBV6-2/TRBV6-3,few,TRBJ1-5,.,TGTGCCAGCAGTTACGCCGACACTCAGCCCCAGCATTTT,CASSYADTQPQHF
TRBV5-1,.,TRBJ1-1,.,TGCGCCAGCAGCCGGCGGGGGGCCGTCACTGAAGCTTTCTTT,CASSRRGAVTEAFF
TRBV5-4,.,TRBJ2-5,TRBD2,TGTGCCAGCAGCTCAGGGACTAGCGGTGGAGAGACCCAGTACTTC,CASSSGTSGGETQYF
TRBV6-5,.,TRBJ2-7,TRBD2,TGTGCCAGCAGTAGTAGCGGGAGCTACGAGCAGTACTTC,CASSSSGSYEQYF
TRBV14,.,TRBJ2-5,TRBD2,TGTGCCAGCAGCCAACCGGGACTAGCGGGTCAAGAGACCCAGTACTTC,CASSQPGLAGQETQYF
TRBV6-6,.,TRBJ1-1,TRBD1,TGTGCCAGCAGTCCCACGACAGGGTCGGCTTTCTTT,CASSPTTGSAFF